The rows below give T cell receptor beta chains drawn from one sample of a study of T cells in Graves' hyperthyroidism and ophthalmopathy. Using its own MiXCR run on the multiplex PCR reads, TCRdb lists one record per CDR3 protein. The sample includes some 600,000 distinct CDR3 sequences, about 14% of them seen just once. Sequenced input: blood. All receptors come from a woman aged 25 to 39 with Graves' hyperthyroidism that later progressed to Graves' ophthalmopathy. Each CDR3 is given with its conserved first and last residue. Fields, in order: V gene, clone size, J gene, D gene, CDR3 protein, CDR3 DNA. D genes are given only for firm matches. Clone size is given for some rows only: seen once, a few or many times, or a class if the clone is expanded.

TRBV28,many,TRBJ1-1,TRBD1,CASIRGTGGWNTEAFF,TGTGCCAGCATCAGAGGGACAGGGGGCTGGAACACTGAAGCTTTCTTT
TRBV27,-,TRBJ2-3,TRBD2,CASSSPSGRATDTQYF,TGTGCCAGCAGTTCTCCTAGCGGGAGGGCCACAGATACGCAGTATTTT
TRBV24-1,-,TRBJ2-2,-,CATSDYLNEDTGELFF,TGTGCCACCAGTGATTATTTAAACGAGGACACCGGGGAGCTGTTTTTT
TRBV4-1,few,TRBJ1-2,-,CASSQDRFYGYTF,TGCGCCAGCAGCCAAGACAGGTTCTATGGCTACACCTTC
TRBV6-1,many,TRBJ1-1,-,CASSETDNTEAFF,TGTGCCAGCAGTGAGACAGACAACACTGAAGCTTTCTTT
TRBV6-2/TRBV6-3,few,TRBJ2-7,-,CASSYQGGEQYF,TGTGCCAGCAGTTACCAGGGAGGTGAGCAGTACTTC
TRBV19,few,TRBJ1-2,-,CASSPEGVGPNYGYTF,TGTGCCAGTAGCCCCGAGGGGGTTGGACCTAACTATGGCTACACCTTC
TRBV27,many,TRBJ1-1,-,CASSFSLRGNTEAFF,TGTGCCAGCAGTTTTTCCCTACGAGGGAACACTGAAGCTTTCTTT
TRBV19,-,TRBJ1-3,TRBD1,CASSSGTGTGNTIYF,TGTGCCAGTAGTAGCGGGACAGGGACGGGAAACACCATATATTTT
TRBV30,few,TRBJ1-1,-,CAFLRGDTEAFF,TGTGCCTTCCTGAGGGGTGACACTGAAGCTTTCTTT
TRBV3-1,-,TRBJ1-3,-,CASSQGSGAFGNTIYF,TGTGCCAGCAGCCAAGGGTCGGGAGCCTTTGGAAACACCATATATTTT
TRBV24-1,many,TRBJ1-1,TRBD1,CATRGTVNTEAFF,TGTGCCACCAGGGGGACAGTGAACACTGAAGCTTTCTTT
TRBV12-3/TRBV12-4,-,TRBJ2-5,-,CASSLRETGMETQYF,TGTGCCAGCAGTTTACGGGAGACAGGGATGGAGACCCAGTACTTC
TRBV28,many,TRBJ1-5,-,CASSSRDQPQHF,TGTGCCAGCAGTTCCAGGGATCAGCCCCAGCATTTT
TRBV19,many,TRBJ2-1,-,CASSIAGEYNEQFF,TGTGCCAGTAGTATAGCGGGAGAATACAATGAGCAGTTCTTC
TRBV7-2,-,TRBJ1-2,-,CASSPFSGTGPYGYTF,TGTGCCAGCAGCCCGTTTTCCGGGACCGGGCCCTATGGCTACACCTTC
TRBV29-1,many,TRBJ1-2,-,CTLGGVRDYGYTF,TGCACCCTAGGTGGGGTCAGGGACTATGGCTACACCTTC
TRBV24-1,many,TRBJ1-4,TRBD1,CATSDSGTVNEKLFF,TGTGCCACCAGTGACTCCGGGACAGTTAATGAAAAACTGTTTTTT
TRBV27,few,TRBJ1-2,-,CASWGARDYGYTF,TGTGCCAGTTGGGGGGCCCGCGACTATGGCTACACCTTC
TRBV7-8,-,TRBJ2-5,-,CASSPHSGAGEETQYF,TGTGCCAGCAGTCCTCATAGTGGAGCCGGGGAAGAGACCCAGTACTTC
TRBV7-3,-,TRBJ2-1,TRBD2,CASSLMAGGSYNEQFF,TGTGCCAGCAGCTTAATGGCGGGAGGTTCCTACAATGAGCAGTTCTTC
TRBV2,many,TRBJ2-1,TRBD2,CASTRLAGAPNEQFF,TGTGCCAGCACCCGACTAGCGGGAGCCCCCAATGAGCAGTTCTTC
TRBV9,once,TRBJ2-7,TRBD2,CANSTGLEPFYEQYF,TGTGCCAACAGCACCGGACTAGAACCCTTCTACGAGCAGTACTTC
TRBV9,-,TRBJ1-2,TRBD1,CASSTGGRYYGYTF,TGTGCCAGCAGTACAGGGGGCAGATACTATGGCTACACCTTC
TRBV10-1,few,TRBJ2-1,-,CASSESLGPLYNEQFF,TGCGCCAGCAGTGAGTCGTTGGGACCCCTTTACAATGAGCAGTTCTTC
TRBV24-1,-,TRBJ2-6,-,CATSSWGAGANVLTF,TGTGCCACCAGTAGTTGGGGTGCCGGGGCCAACGTCCTGACTTTC
TRBV12-3/TRBV12-4,many,TRBJ1-1,-,CASIIGDEGNTEAFF,TGTGCCAGCATTATTGGGGACGAGGGAAACACTGAAGCTTTCTTT
TRBV12-3/TRBV12-4,-,TRBJ2-5,-,CASSPYGNQETQYF,TGTGCCAGCAGTCCATACGGGAACCAAGAGACCCAGTACTTC
TRBV7-9,-,TRBJ2-5,-,CASSNVRGAGETQYF,TGTGCCAGCAGCAATGTCCGGGGGGCGGGAGAGACCCAGTACTTC
TRBV19,many,TRBJ1-5,TRBD1,CASSPSTGDGQPQHF,TGTGCCAGTAGTCCATCGACAGGGGACGGTCAGCCCCAGCATTTT
TRBV11-3,many,TRBJ2-3,TRBD2,CASTDSGRGNTQYF,TGTGCCAGCACCGATAGCGGGAGGGGGAATACGCAGTATTTT
TRBV3-1,few,TRBJ2-7,-,CASSQDHRGGDEQYF,TGTGCCAGCAGCCAAGATCACAGGGGAGGGGACGAGCAGTACTTC
TRBV19,many,TRBJ1-5,TRBD1,CASGFKGGQGTYSNQPQHF,TGTGCCAGTGGGTTTAAGGGGGGACAGGGGACCTATAGCAATCAGCCCCAGCATTTT
TRBV11-2,many,TRBJ1-4,-,CASSSTGTMGEKLFF,TGTGCCAGCAGCTCAACCGGGACGATGGGTGAAAAACTGTTTTTT
TRBV7-9,many,TRBJ2-7,-,CASSSQGRGPAAYEQYF,TGTGCCAGCAGCTCACAGGGGAGGGGGCCTGCGGCCTACGAGCAGTACTTC
TRBV15,few,TRBJ2-2,TRBD2,CATRGGTGELFF,TGTGCCACCAGGGGGGGGACCGGGGAGCTGTTTTTT
TRBV28,-,TRBJ2-7,-,CASSPFYQGPKATPPYEQYF,TGTGCCAGCAGTCCTTTCTACCAAGGACCTAAGGCCACCCCCCCCTACGAGCAGTACTTC
TRBV15,many,TRBJ2-3,-,CATSDTGSFGSTDTQYF,TGTGCCACCAGCGATACCGGATCATTCGGGTCCACAGATACGCAGTATTTT
TRBV27,few,TRBJ1-2,TRBD1,CASSLSGTGSGYTF,TGTGCCAGCAGTTTATCCGGGACAGGGAGCGGCTACACCTTC
TRBV24-1,many,TRBJ1-2,TRBD1,CATSAQGAHGYTF,TGTGCCACCAGTGCTCAGGGGGCGCATGGCTACACCTTC
TRBV18,many,TRBJ1-2,-,CASSLRTAPDYGYTF,TGTGCCAGCTCACTTCGGACAGCGCCGGACTATGGCTACACCTTC